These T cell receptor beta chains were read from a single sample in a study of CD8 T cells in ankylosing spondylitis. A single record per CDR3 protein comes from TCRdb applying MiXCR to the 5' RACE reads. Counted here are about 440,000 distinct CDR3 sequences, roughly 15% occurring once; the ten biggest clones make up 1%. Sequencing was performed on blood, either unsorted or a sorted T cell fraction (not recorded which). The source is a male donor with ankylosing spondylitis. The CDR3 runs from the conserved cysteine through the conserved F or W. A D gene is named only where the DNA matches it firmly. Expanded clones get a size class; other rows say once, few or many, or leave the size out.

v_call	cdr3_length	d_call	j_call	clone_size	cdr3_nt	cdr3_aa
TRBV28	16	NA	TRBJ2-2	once	TGTGCCAGCAGTTTGAAAAAGATCGCGAGGTTCGGGGAGCTGTTTTTT	CASSLKKIARFGELFF
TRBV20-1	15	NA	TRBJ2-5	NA	TGCAGTGCTAGCCCGGGGTCGGGGATCCAAGAGACCCAGTACTTC	CSASPGSGIQETQYF
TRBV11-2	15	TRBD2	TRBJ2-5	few	TGTGCCAGCAGTCCTGGCCGCGGGGGGTATGAGACCCAGTACTTC	CASSPGRGGYETQYF
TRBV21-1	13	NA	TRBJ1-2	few	TGTGCCAGCCACCGGGCAGGGGTGGATGGCTACACCTTC	CASHRAGVDGYTF
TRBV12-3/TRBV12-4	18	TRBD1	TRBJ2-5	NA	TGTGCCCGCAGCCACGGACAGGGGAAAGGGAGTATTGGAGAGACCCAGTACTTC	CARSHGQGKGSIGETQYF
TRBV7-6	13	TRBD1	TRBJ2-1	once	TGTGCCAGCAGCTTAAGGGGGCCAAATGAGCAGTTCTTC	CASSLRGPNEQFF
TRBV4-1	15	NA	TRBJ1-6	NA	TGCGCCAGCAGCCAAGTAGCGCTGGTGGATTCACCCCTCCACTTT	CASSQVALVDSPLHF
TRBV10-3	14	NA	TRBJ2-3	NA	TGTGCCATCAGTGAGACCCAGGGCACAGATACGCAGTATTTT	CAISETQGTDTQYF
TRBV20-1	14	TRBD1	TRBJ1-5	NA	TGCAGTGCTAGCCCGGGACAGTCCAATCAGCCCCAGCATTTT	CSASPGQSNQPQHF
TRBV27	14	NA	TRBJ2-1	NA	TGTGCCAGCAGTCCTAGACGAGGTCTCAATGAGCAGTTCTTC	CASSPRRGLNEQFF
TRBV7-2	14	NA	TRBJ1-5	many	TGTGCCAGCAGCTTCAAGGCAGGGACTCAGCCCCAGCATTTT	CASSFKAGTQPQHF
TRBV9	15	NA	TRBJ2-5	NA	TGTGCCAGCAGTCTAGGGCTACAGCCAGGGGAGACCCAGTACTTC	CASSLGLQPGETQYF
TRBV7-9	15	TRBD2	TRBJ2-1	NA	TGTGCCAGCAGCCCACGGACTAGCGGAGGGGGGGAGCAGTTCTTC	CASSPRTSGGGEQFF
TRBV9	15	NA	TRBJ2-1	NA	TGTGCCAGCAGCGTCGGCAGGTGGGACAACAATGAGCAGTTCTTC	CASSVGRWDNNEQFF
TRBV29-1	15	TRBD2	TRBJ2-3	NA	TGCAGCGTTGCCCCCGCTAGCGGGAGATCAGATACGCAGTATTTT	CSVAPASGRSDTQYF
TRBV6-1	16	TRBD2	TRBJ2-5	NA	TGTGCCAGCAGGCGGGGGATGGGATTGGAACAAGAGACCCAGTACTTC	CASRRGMGLEQETQYF
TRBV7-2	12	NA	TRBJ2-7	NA	TGTGCCAGCAGCCCCCAACCCTACGAGCAGTACTTC	CASSPQPYEQYF
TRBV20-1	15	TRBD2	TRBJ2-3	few	TGCAGTGCTAGAGCCACGGGAGGGGGCACAGATACGCAGTATTTT	CSARATGGGTDTQYF
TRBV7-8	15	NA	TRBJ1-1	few	TGTGCCAGCAGCCAACATTGGGGCCGACAGACTGAAGCTTTCTTT	CASSQHWGRQTEAFF
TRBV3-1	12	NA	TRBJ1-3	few	TGTGCCAGCAGCCAAAAGGGGCTTCTGACGTATTTT	CASSQKGLLTYF
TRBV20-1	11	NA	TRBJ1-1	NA	TGCAGTGCTGTTAGGAACACTGAAGCTTTCTTT	CSAVRNTEAFF
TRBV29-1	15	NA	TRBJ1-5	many	TGCAGCGTTGAAGTACAGGGTGGAAGCAATCAGCCCCAGCATTTT	CSVEVQGGSNQPQHF
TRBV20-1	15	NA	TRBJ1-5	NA	TGCAGTGCCCAGACACAGGGCTACAGCAATCAGCCCCAGCATTTT	CSAQTQGYSNQPQHF
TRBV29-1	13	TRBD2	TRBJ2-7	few	TGCAGCGCCCGTAGCGGGATCTCCTACGAGCAGTACTTC	CSARSGISYEQYF
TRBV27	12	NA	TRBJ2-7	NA	TGTGCCAGCAGTTTATTATACTACGAGCAGTACTTC	CASSLLYYEQYF
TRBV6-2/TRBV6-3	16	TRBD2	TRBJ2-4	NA	TGTGCCAGCAGTTACTCGACGGGGGGGGCAAGGAACATTCAGTACTTC	CASSYSTGGARNIQYF
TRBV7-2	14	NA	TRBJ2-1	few	TGTGCCAGCAGCTTTCGACACGCGTACAATGAGCAGTTCTTC	CASSFRHAYNEQFF
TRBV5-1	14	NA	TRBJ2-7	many	TGCGCCAGCAGCTGGGGGGACAGCTCCTACGAGCAGTACTTC	CASSWGDSSYEQYF
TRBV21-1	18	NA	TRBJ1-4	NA	TGTGCCAGCAGCAAAGCTACTGGACCCTTAGAGGGTAATGAAAAACTGTTTTTT	CASSKATGPLEGNEKLFF
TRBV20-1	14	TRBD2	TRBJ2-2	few	TGCAGTGCTAGTAGAGCGGGAGGAATCGGGGAGCTGTTTTTT	CSASRAGGIGELFF
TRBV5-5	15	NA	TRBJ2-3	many	TGTGCCAGCAGCCCGTTAGGCGGGAGCACAGATACGCAGTATTTT	CASSPLGGSTDTQYF
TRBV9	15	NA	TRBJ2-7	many	TGTGCCAGCAGCGTAGCCCCGGACAGTCACTACGAGCAGTACTTC	CASSVAPDSHYEQYF
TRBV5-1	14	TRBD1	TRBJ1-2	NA	TGCGCCAGCAACACCGGGACAGGGTATCTCGGCTACACCTTC	CASNTGTGYLGYTF
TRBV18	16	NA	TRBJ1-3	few	TGTGCCAGCTCACCACCCGGGGCCCTCTCTGGAAACACCATATATTTT	CASSPPGALSGNTIYF
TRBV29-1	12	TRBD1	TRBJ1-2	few	TGCAGCGTTGAACGGACAGGGTCTGGCTACACCTTC	CSVERTGSGYTF
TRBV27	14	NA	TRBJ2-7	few	TGTGCCAGCAGCCGACAGGTCGGTTTGTACGAGCAGTACTTC	CASSRQVGLYEQYF
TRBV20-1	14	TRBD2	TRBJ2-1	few	TGCAGTGCTAGGGGACTAGCGGGCCACAATGAGCAGTTCTTC	CSARGLAGHNEQFF
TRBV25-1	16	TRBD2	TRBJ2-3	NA	TGTGCCAGCAGTGGCACCCAGCGGGGGGTTGCAGATACGCAGTATTTT	CASSGTQRGVADTQYF
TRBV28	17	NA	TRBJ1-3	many	TGTGCCAGCATGGCCGCCGGCGGAACATACTCTGGAAACACCATATATTTT	CASMAAGGTYSGNTIYF
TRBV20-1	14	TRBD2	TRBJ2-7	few	TGCAGTGCAGAAGGACTAGCGGGATCACGAGAGCAGTACTTC	CSAEGLAGSREQYF
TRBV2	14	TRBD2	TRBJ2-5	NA	TGTGCCAGCTTACTAGCGGGGAGCCAAGAGACCCAGTACTTC	CASLLAGSQETQYF
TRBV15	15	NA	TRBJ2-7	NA	TGTGCCACCAGCAGAGGGGGTGGGGCAACCTACGAGCAGTACTTC	CATSRGGGATYEQYF
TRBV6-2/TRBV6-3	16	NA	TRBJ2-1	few	TGTGCCAGCAGTTACCCACCGGGGCTGGGGTACAATGAGCAGTTCTTC	CASSYPPGLGYNEQFF
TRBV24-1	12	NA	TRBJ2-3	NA	TGTGCCACCAGTGAATACACAGATACGCAGTATTTT	CATSEYTDTQYF
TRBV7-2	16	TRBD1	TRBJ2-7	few	TGTGCCAGCAGCTTAGCGGGACAGGGGTTCCCCTACGAGCAGTACTTC	CASSLAGQGFPYEQYF